The present entry profiles one T cell receptor beta chain with its context. Deletions cut 2 bases from V and 2 bases from J, with 10 bases between. The CDR3 length is 14 residues. Germline V gene lookup returns CDR1 MGHDK and CDR2 SYGVNS. These data come from a study of shared clonotypes between healthy human individuals. The assay was immunoSEQ multiplex PCR, and TCRdb's table has in-frame clones only and misses some. The sample includes 400,000 to 600,000 clones, 75% to 80% seen only once; the top ten take 9.5% to 15%. This receptor was obtained from a woman in her thirties or forties in good health. Some clones in this sample may be carry-over from other donors' samples. Sequenced input: PBMCs. The rearrangement joins TRBV25-1 to TRBJ2-7; unclear D gene. CDR3: CASSEKADTYEQYF. As DNA, the CDR3 is TGTGCCAGCAGTGAAAAGGCCGACACCTACGAGCAGTACTTC.